The rows below give T cell receptor beta chains drawn from one sample of a study of glioma-infiltrating T cells. TCRdb recomputed calls from the multiplex PCR reads with MiXCR, one row per CDR3 protein. The top ten clones hold approximately 12% of a sample with a few hundred thousand distinct CDR3 sequences, about 40% of them seen once. Specimen: glioma tissue, nonneoplastic brain tissue, or PBMCs (not recorded which). These receptors were taken from a human donor with low-grade glioma or glioblastoma, undergoing nonglioma brain surgery, or in good health (not recorded which). Both conserved end residues are part of each CDR3. D genes are given only for firm matches. A clone size is listed for some rows: how often the clone was seen (once, few, many), or a class if it is expanded.

j_call d_call clone_size v_call cdr3_nt cdr3_aa
TRBJ2-3 TRBD1 NA TRBV4-2 TGTGCCAGCAGTGAAGGGACAGGGATCACAGATACGGAGTATTTT CASSEGTGITDTEYF
TRBJ1-5 NA few TRBV5-8 TGTGCCAGCAGATATTACGCGGGGACTAGGAATCAGCCCCAGCATTTT CASRYYAGTRNQPQHF
TRBJ1-1 NA NA TRBV20-1 TGCAGTGCTAGTCGGAGGAGCAAGCTAAACACTGAAGCTTTCTTT CSASRRSKLNTEAFF
TRBJ1-1 NA NA TRBV18 TGTGCCAGCTCACCGGAAGAATATGTTGAAGCTTTCTTT CASSPEEYVEAFF
TRBJ1-3 TRBD1 NA TRBV27 TGTGCCAGCAGTGCCGGACAGGGGGTAGAGAACACCATATATTTT CASSAGQGVENTIYF
TRBJ2-3 TRBD1 few TRBV4-2 TGTGCCAGCAGCCAAGTCACTGGACAGGGGGAGAAGGCTGGTACGCAGTATTTT CASSQVTGQGEKAGTQYF
TRBJ2-1 NA few TRBV7-3 TGTGCCAGCAGCTTAATCCAGGGACCCAATGAGCAGTTCTTC CASSLIQGPNEQFF
TRBJ2-5 NA many TRBV6-2/TRBV6-3 TGTGCCAGCAGTTACTCGGGTAACCAAGAGACCCAGTACTTC CASSYSGNQETQYF
TRBJ1-2 NA NA TRBV19 TGTGCCAGTAGTATGTACGACACGGGGGGAAATGGCTACACCTTC CASSMYDTGGNGYTF
TRBJ2-3 NA few TRBV2 TGTGCCAGCAGGGCCACTAGCATCTCGTGGGAAACCACAGATACGCAGTATTTT CASRATSISWETTDTQYF
TRBJ2-7 TRBD1 few TRBV5-1 TGCGCCAGCAGAACTCTGACAGGGGGACACTACGAGCAGTACTTC CASRTLTGGHYEQYF
TRBJ2-7 NA NA TRBV7-2 TGTGCCAGCAGCCCAAGGAGCACCTATGAGCAGTACTTC CASSPRSTYEQYF
TRBJ2-6 NA NA TRBV16 TGTGCCAGCAGCCCCGGTTGGGACACCCGCTCTGGGGCCAACGTCCTGACTTTC CASSPGWDTRSGANVLTF
TRBJ2-3 NA NA TRBV10-3 TGTGCCATCAGCTCTAGAAATACGCAGTATTTT CAISSRNTQYF
TRBJ2-7 NA many TRBV24-1 TGTGCCACCAGTGACTCCACAGGGTATTCCGTCTACGAGCAGTACTTC CATSDSTGYSVYEQYF
TRBJ2-5 NA many TRBV20-1 TGCAGTGCTAGAGATCGGCAAGCGGGAGAGACCCAGTACTTC CSARDRQAGETQYF
TRBJ1-2 TRBD1 NA TRBV29-1 TGCAGCGTAGGGAGGACAGGTGATGGCTACACCTTC CSVGRTGDGYTF
TRBJ1-1 NA many TRBV11-3 TGTGCCAGCAGCTCGCACAGTAACACTGAAGCTTTCTTT CASSSHSNTEAFF
TRBJ2-1 TRBD1 many TRBV6-1 TGTGCCAGCAGTGCTCTCAGACAGGGTACTAATGAGCAGTTCTTC CASSALRQGTNEQFF
TRBJ2-1 NA few TRBV4-3 TGCGCCAGCAGCCGCGCATCCCCTTTGAACAATGAGCAGTTCTTC CASSRASPLNNEQFF
TRBJ1-1 TRBD1 NA TRBV24-1 TGTGCCACCAGTGACGCCGGGACAGCCTCCACTGTAGCTTTCTTT CATSDAGTASTVAFF
TRBJ2-7 NA many TRBV2 TGTGCCAGCAACCAACAAGCCTACGAGCAGTACTTC CASNQQAYEQYF
TRBJ2-3 NA many TRBV12-3/TRBV12-4 TGTGCCAGCAGCCTTTACAGGGCCACTAGCACAGATACGCAGTATTTT CASSLYRATSTDTQYF
TRBJ2-5 NA NA TRBV7-2 TGTGCCAGCACCGTAGGCCGACAGACCCAGTACTTC CASTVGRQTQYF
TRBJ2-5 TRBD1 few TRBV15 TGTGCCACCAGCAGAGACGCTCTGGGACAGCGACGACAAGAGACCCAGTACTTC CATSRDALGQRRQETQYF
TRBJ1-5 TRBD1 NA TRBV4-1 TGCGCCAGCAGCCCCTCCAGGGGGGGAAGCAATCAGCCCCAGCATTTT CASSPSRGGSNQPQHF
TRBJ2-1 TRBD2 few TRBV20-1 TGCAGTTGGGGACTAGCGGGAGCAAATGAGCAGTTCTTC CSWGLAGANEQFF
TRBJ1-1 NA many TRBV28 TGTGCCAGCAGCCTGGGGCGGGTCGTAGACACTGAAGTTTTCTTT CASSLGRVVDTEVFF
TRBJ2-5 TRBD2 NA TRBV10-3 TGTGCCATCAGCCCCAGCGGGGGAGAGACCCAGTACTTC CAISPSGGETQYF
TRBJ2-5 TRBD1 few TRBV20-1 TGCAGTGCGATCCGTCCTGGACAGGGTGCCCAGTACTTC CSAIRPGQGAQYF
TRBJ2-7 NA many TRBV6-2/TRBV6-3 TGTGCCAGCGGGTTCTACGAGCAGTACTTC CASGFYEQYF
TRBJ2-1 NA NA TRBV28 TGTGCCAGCAGTAGCCGGGACCTAGGTCGTGAGCAGTTCTTC CASSSRDLGREQFF
TRBJ2-3 NA NA TRBV2 TGTGCCAGCAGTGAGGGCAGTCTTAATACGCAGTATTTT CASSEGSLNTQYF
TRBJ1-1 NA many TRBV20-1 TGCAGTGCTAGAGATGGGCTCTGGGCGAACACTGAAGCTTTCTTT CSARDGLWANTEAFF
TRBJ2-1 NA few TRBV10-3 TGTGCCATCAGTGAGTCAGAGAGGGGTGAGCAGTTCTTC CAISESERGEQFF
TRBJ2-1 TRBD2 few TRBV20-1 TGCAGTGCTGTAGCGGGACGCTCCTACAATGAGCAGTTCTTC CSAVAGRSYNEQFF
TRBJ2-7 NA few TRBV9 TGTGCCAGCAGCGTGGGGGACTCGCGCACCTACGAGCAGTACTTC CASSVGDSRTYEQYF
TRBJ2-3 NA NA TRBV27 TGTGCCAGCAGTTTCCCCCAGTGCTGGGGCACAGATACGCAGTATTTT CASSFPQCWGTDTQYF
TRBJ1-3 NA NA TRBV25-1 TGTGCCAGCAGTGATAATAGGGAGCGGCAATATTTT CASSDNRERQYF
TRBJ2-1 TRBD2 NA TRBV20-1 TGCAGTGCTAGTGGTGGGAGGGCCTACAATGAGCAGTCCTTC CSASGGRAYNEQSF
TRBJ1-1 NA few TRBV20-1 TGCAGTGCTAGTCTTCCGGAGAGGGGGAACACTGAAGCTTTCTTT CSASLPERGNTEAFF
TRBJ1-1 TRBD1 NA TRBV29-1 TGCAGCGGAACGAGGACAGGGGGGACCGAAGCTTTCTTT CSGTRTGGTEAFF
TRBJ2-5 NA NA TRBV7-2 TGTGCCAGCAGTCTGACCCACGCAGATACCCAGTACTTC CASSLTHADTQYF
TRBJ2-1 NA few TRBV20-1 TGCAGTGCTCACTCACGGAGTCAGTCTCTAATGGAGCAGTTCTTC CSAHSRSQSLMEQFF
TRBJ1-1 NA NA TRBV25-1 TGTGCCAGCAGTCCGAGGGGGGGAGAGAACACTGAAGCTTTCTTT CASSPRGGENTEAFF
TRBJ2-2 NA few TRBV7-9 TGTGCCAGCAGCTTATCTGCGGCTAACACCGGGGAGCTGTTTTTT CASSLSAANTGELFF
TRBJ2-1 TRBD2 many TRBV6-2/TRBV6-3 TGTGCCAGCACCTCGGGACTAGCGGGAGTTCATGAGCAGTTCTTC CASTSGLAGVHEQFF
TRBJ1-5 NA NA TRBV4-1 TGCGCCAGCAGCCAAGATTTACCACGGGCAGGGTGGGCTAGCAATCAGCCCCAGCATTTT CASSQDLPRAGWASNQPQHF
TRBJ1-2 TRBD1 NA TRBV7-2 TGTGCCAGCAGCGCCTCGGGACAGCTTATGAACTATGGCTACACCTTC CASSASGQLMNYGYTF
TRBJ1-5 NA few TRBV9 TGTGCCAGCAGCGTAGCAGGGGTTAGCAATCAGCCCCAGCATTTT CASSVAGVSNQPQHF
TRBJ2-1 NA few TRBV20-1 TGCAGTGCTAGGAAAGGAAACGGATTCGATGAGCAGTTCTTC CSARKGNGFDEQFF
TRBJ2-1 TRBD2 few TRBV4-1 TGCGCCAGCAGCCAAGACGTAGCGGGGCACAATGAGCAGTTCTTC CASSQDVAGHNEQFF
TRBJ2-7 NA NA TRBV27 TGTGCCAGCAGTTTATTTTCGGGGCTAGACGCCGAGCAGTACTTC CASSLFSGLDAEQYF
TRBJ2-7 NA NA TRBV29-1 TGCAGCGTCCTGAGTGACAGGTCCTACGAGCAGTACTTC CSVLSDRSYEQYF
TRBJ1-5 NA few TRBV12-3/TRBV12-4 TGTGCCAGCAATTCTGGGGACAATCAGCCCCAGCATTTT CASNSGDNQPQHF
TRBJ2-1 TRBD2 NA TRBV7-2 TGTGTCAGCAGCCTGAGCGGGAGGGCGGATGAGCAGTTCTTC CVSSLSGRADEQFF